This T cell receptor beta chain was captured in a study of cytomegalovirus exposure and HLA in healthy donors. Background on the study: Most genotyped donors, 81% of 300 to 400, had Caucasian-associated genetic ancestry.

To note about this clone: The antigen remains undetermined.

The V segment lost 2 bases and the J segment 2 bases; nucleotides outside the gene matches: 4. This CDR3 has 15 residues. Germline loops: CDR1 SGHRS, CDR2 YFSETQ. PCR amplification relied on 60 Vbeta primers (plus 13 Jbeta primers). TCRdb's copy holds only in-frame clones and misses some; the assay was immunoSEQ multiplex PCR. Of 65,000 or so clones detected, approximately 78% appear once; the ten largest clones hold 3%. Broader study findings: It has been reported that TCR beta sequences accurately predicted the HLA-A and HLA-B alleles of most subjects.

This TCR came from a girl aged 10 to 17 in good health and CMV-seropositive. The chain links TRBV5-1 to TRBJ2-5; the match to TRBD2 covers 9 bases. The sequenced sample was PBMCs. The CDR3 region has the DNA TGCGCCAGCAGCTTAGGCGGGGGGGGACAAGAGACCCAGTACTTC. Its protein is CASSLGGGGQETQYF.